This T cell receptor beta chain came from a study of T cells after yellow fever vaccination. Study in general: Fractions of limited cellularity were prepared by means of SMART-Seq v4 Ultra Low Input.

The CDR3 length is 14 residues. Germline V gives CDR1 MRHNA, CDR2 SNTAGT. The ends were cut back, 0 bases at V and 8 bases at J, with 11 bases in the middle. UMIs and a universal primer site were added when TCR cDNA was made by 5'RACE template switching. One entry per CDR3 protein, called by TCRdb with MiXCR from the 5' RACE reads. The data hold some 350,000 distinct CDR3 sequences, with more than 5.5% observed a single time. The sequence came from a man aged 25 to 40 who received the YFV17D yellow fever vaccine. This chain joins TRBV6-4 and TRBJ2-1, with D perhaps matching TRBD1 or TRBD2 (5 bases each). Sequencing was performed on PBMCs, taken 5 days after the yellow fever booster vaccination. The CDR3 protein is CASSDSGESDEQFF. The CDR3 DNA reads TGTGCCAGCAGTGACTCGGGGGAGAGCGATGAGCAGTTCTTC.